This TCR beta chain was profiled in a study of T cells in Graves' hyperthyroidism and ophthalmopathy (dated by TCRdb to the late 2010s). In terms of the full investigation: Peripheral blood samples were taken at the time of initial diagnosis, prior to any treatment. Thyroid tissue and blood T-cell repertoires from several Graves' hyperthyroidism patients were also compared in the study. An independent validation cohort of fewer than 20 hyperthyroidism patients and over 15 patients who later progressed to ophthalmopathy tested prospective prediction of ophthalmopathy. The paper describes TCR Vbeta CDR3 sequencing of around 130 peripheral blood samples, made up of about 40 ophthalmopathy patients, some 80 hyperthyroidism patients and 17 progressor patients. To identify distinguishing TCR V-J signatures, a discovery cohort of around 98 patients was used, comprising 43 with Graves' ophthalmopathy and about 59 with stable Graves' hyperthyroidism. The 90 or so discovery patients were randomly split 7:3 into training and test sets. Once sampling was done, hyperthyroidism patients were given methimazole at a starting dose of 30 mg daily, whereas ophthalmopathy patients were given high-dose intravenous methylprednisolone. What the research found in general, with its limitations: No statistical method was used to fix the sample size in advance, and group allocation was not hidden from the investigators. In validation, progression to ophthalmopathy was predicted by the model with 70.59% sensitivity and around 75% specificity, a median of about 6.8 months before onset. A 13 V-J signature model separated ophthalmopathy from stable hyperthyroidism, with roughly 88% sensitivity and 81.08% specificity in cross-validation and 80%/75% in testing. Blood samples also contained most of the expanded thyroid clonotypes (frequency above 0.001), which suggests that blood repertoires may reflect thyroid immune responses.

With regard to this clonotype: Its antigen is not yet known. Per-nucleotide qualities are absent, and no much larger clonotype sits a single base away.

Per the germline V gene (reference sequence), SEHNR is the CDR1 and FQNEAQ is the CDR2. V and J are truncated by 3 bases and 5 bases respectively, leaving an intervening sequence of 10 bases. Spanning cysteine to phenylalanine, the CDR3 consists of 13 amino acids. Kept here is only the CDR3 DNA, which spans 39 bases and is read in frame from base 1. A patient counted as having stable Graves' hyperthyroidism if no progression to ophthalmopathy occurred over 18 months of follow-up. Hyperthyroidism patients were aged 18 to 65 years and newly diagnosed, with disease duration of less than 2 months. Exclusion was applied to patients with uncontrolled infections, other autoimmune diseases, pregnancy or lactation. Clinical symptoms, serum thyroxine and TRAb, thyroid ultrasound, and orbital computed tomography formed the basis for the diagnoses. PBMCs were separated from 7.5 to 10 ml of fresh peripheral blood using Ficoll-Paque density gradient centrifugation. Total RNA was extracted using Trizol reagent, and RNA quality was assessed on an Agilent 2100 Bioanalyzer.

The TCR beta CDR3 regions were amplified from RNA transcripts. The first round of RT-PCR for the TCR CDR3 was performed with the HTBI primer set and the Qiagen OneStep RT-PCR kit. Libraries were constructed in a second round of multiplex PCR, after which size selection and purification were carried out. Paired-end sequencing of the libraries was performed with 100 bp reads on an Illumina HiSeq2000. The authors' pipeline ran thus. SOAPnuke was used to process the raw data, removing reads that contained adapters or uncalled bases, had a mean Phred below 15, or lacked an exact match to the constant primer or identifier. High-quality paired reads were merged using COPE v1.2.5, and each unique nucleotide sequence was defined as a clonotype. Clonotypes were aligned to IMGT TRBV, TRBD and TRBJ reference segments using MiTCR v1.1. The analysis was restricted to V-J combinations with a frequency above 0.0001, which together covered 99% to 99.2% of the repertoires. The TCS score was defined as F50 (clonal expansion) divided by E x V (chaos), with BLOSUM62-based TCRdist calculated between CDR3 peptides within each V-J. Welch's t-statistics and random forest reduced 450 to 600 V-J features to roughly 13, which were used in a naive Bayes classifier (R e1071). TCRdb took the public reads, trimmed them with fastp at Q25, ran MiXCR for clone calling and kept in-frame beta chains. Rows matching on CDR3 protein sequence are summarized as one entry with the most common DNA and genes. It is TCRdb's table, rather than the study itself, that gives the V and J calls and clone size. The table for this sample lists approximately 700,000 distinct CDR3 sequences; about 16% of them were counted only once. The leading ten clones occupy over 7.5% of the sample.

Sequences were obtained from blood. This sequence originates from a young man with Graves' hyperthyroidism. This chain joins TRBV7-9 to TRBJ2-5; TRBD2 is perhaps the D gene, given 5 matching bases. The CDR3 is CASSLAGNETQYF. At the DNA level, the sequence is TGTGCCAGCAGCTTGGCCGGGAATGAGACCCAGTACTTC.